Below are 13 T cell receptor beta chains sequenced from a single sample in a study of identical twins. TCRdb re-called the 5' RACE reads through MiXCR, storing one row per CDR3 protein. The data show under 800,000 distinct CDR3 sequences, 21% seen once. The sample also formed part of further work on T cells expressing NK-cell markers.

The source material was PBMCs. These TCRs come from a woman younger than 30 in good health.

This clonotype turned up a few times. The chain links TRBV7-9 to TRBJ1-1; D is unclear. This CDR3 has 12 residues. Trimming took off 1 base at V and 6 bases at J, with 6 bases between the two ends. The germline V gene encodes CDR1 SEHNR and CDR2 FQNEAQ (reference sequence). DNA of the CDR3: TGTGCCAGCAGCTTAGAGGTGCCTGAAGCTTTCTTT. Translating it yields CASSLEVPEAFF. The complete variable domain, with remaining parts taken from reference TRBV7-9 and TRBJ1-1, reads DTGVSQNPRHKITKRGQNVTFRCDPISEHNRLYWYRQTLGQGPEFLTYFQNEAQLEKSRLLSDRFSAERPKGSFSTLEIQRTEQGDSAMYLCASSLEVPEAFFGQGTRLTVV.

J is TRBJ2-5 and V is TRBV10-3; 7 bases agree with TRBD1. Germline CDR1 ENHRY, CDR2 SYGVKD. CDR3 size: 14 residues. V shed 4 bases and J 2 bases; nucleotides not matched to a gene: 4. In DNA, the CDR3 is TGTGCCATCAGTGGGGGGACAGAACAAGAGACCCAGTACTTC. This encodes CAISGGTEQETQYF.

The chain links TRBV12-5 to TRBJ2-1; D unresolved. Germline V lookup: CDR1 LGHNT, CDR2 FRNRAP. Deletions cut 0 bases from V and 6 bases from J, with 0 bases between. This CDR3 has 11 residues. The CDR3 nucleotides read TGTGCTAGTGGTTTGGTCAATGAGCAGTTCTTC. Encoded protein: CASGLVNEQFF.

The chain joins TRBV5-1 to TRBJ2-1; D possibly corresponds to TRBD1 (6 bases). Germline-derived CDR1 and CDR2 are SGHRS and YFSETQ. V lost 1 base and J 5 bases, leaving 13 bases between the germline ends. CDR3 length: 15 amino acids. CDR3 DNA sequence: TGCGCCAGCAGCTTGTTACCGGCAGGGGACAATGAGCAGTTCTTC. Translating it yields CASSLLPAGDNEQFF.

The sample holds many counts of this clonotype. The chain has TRBV12-3 or TRBV12-4 and TRBJ1-6; D perhaps matches TRBD1 (5 bases). This CDR3 spans 15 amino acids. Trimming stripped 3 bases from V and 9 bases from J, with 15 bases between. The CDR3 region has the DNA TGTGCCAGCAGTTTCTCTCGGGGGACGAGTTCACCCCTCCACTTT. It specifies CASSFSRGTSSPLHF.

The chain joins TRBV11-2 to TRBJ1-1, with a tentative D call TRBD1 (6 bases). Between the trimmed V and J ends, which lost 2 bases and 5 bases, there was a span of 18 bases. From germline, CDR1 is SGHAT and CDR2 FQNNGV. CDR3 size: 16 residues. CDR3 nucleotides: TGTGCCAGCAGCTTAATCCTCGGAGGGGGAAGGACTGAAGCTTTCTTT. It is translated as CASSLILGGGRTEAFF. The variable domain in full, with the rest retrieved from reference TRBV11-2 and TRBJ1-1, is EAGVAQSPRYKIIEKRQSVAFWCNPISGHATLYWYQQILGQGPKLLIQFQNNGVVDDSQLPKDRFSAERLKGVDSTLKIQPAKLEDSAVYLCASSLILGGGRTEAFFGQGTRLTVV.

The V call is TRBV9, the J call TRBJ2-1; a possible D gene is TRBD1 (6 bases). CDR3 length equals 15 residues. The ends were cut back, 0 bases at V and 7 bases at J, with 14 bases in the middle. Germline V gene data show CDR1 as SGDLS and CDR2 as YYNGEE. CDR3 sequence reads: CASSVGRGNVNEQFF. The CDR3 DNA follows: TGTGCCAGCAGCGTAGGAAGGGGGAACGTTAATGAGCAGTTCTTC.

The rearrangement links TRBV10-3 to TRBJ2-2, with a possible D match to TRBD2 (6 bases). Trimming took 0 bases from V and 1 from J, leaving 6 bases between them. In germline, CDR1 is ENHRY, CDR2 SYGVKD. The CDR3 runs to 15 residues. The CDR3 nucleotides are TGTGCCATCAGTGAGTCGGGAGGGAACACCGGGGAGCTGTTTTTT. It yields the protein CAISESGGNTGELFF.

This clonotype showed up just a few times. The rearrangement uses TRBV11-2 and TRBJ2-5; D unclear. The V end was cut by 6 bases, the J end by 1 base, with 12 bases between. This CDR3 is built from 14 residues. Germline V gene sequence: CDR1 SGHAT, CDR2 FQNNGV. CDR3 sequence: CASRPFGVQETQYF. The CDR3 DNA sequence: TGTGCCAGCAGGCCATTCGGAGTCCAAGAGACCCAGTACTTC.

This clonotype was observed a few times. The gene calls are TRBV6-5 and TRBJ2-7; a possible D gene is TRBD1 (6 bases). Trimming left V 9 bases short and J 8 bases short, with 14 bases between. CDR1 MNHEY and CDR2 SVGAGI come from the germline V gene. CDR3 size: 11 residues. Here the CDR3 reads CASKGTKQQYF. The CDR3 coding sequence is TGTGCCAGTAAAGGGACAAAACAGCAGTACTTC.

This clonotype appeared a few times. J is TRBJ2-7 and V is TRBV12-3 or TRBV12-4; no firm D call. V lost 5 bases and J 0 bases, leaving 11 bases between the germline ends. The CDR3 totals 14 residues. The CDR3 region is CASSPEKGSYEQYF. CDR3 in DNA: TGTGCCAGCAGTCCCGAGAAAGGCTCCTACGAGCAGTACTTC.

V usage is TRBV7-2 and J usage is TRBJ2-7; the match to TRBD2 covers 15 bases. V was clipped by 4 bases and J by 4 bases; unmatched bases: 11. The germline CDR1 and CDR2 sequences are SGHTA and FQGNSA. The CDR3 is 18 residues long. The DNA of the CDR3 is TGTGCCAGCAGCTCAGCGGGACTAGCGGGGGGCGATAGGTACGAGCAGTACTTC. Translated: CASSSAGLAGGDRYEQYF.

The table lists this clonotype with a few counts. The V call is TRBV12-3 or TRBV12-4, the J call TRBJ2-1, with 10 bases aligning to TRBD1. The length of the CDR3 is 15 residues. The junction had 10 bases not matched to a gene; V was cut back by 6 bases and J by 8 bases. CDR3 region: CASSLGQGDTHEQFF. The CDR3 DNA sequence: TGTGCCAGCAGCCTTGGACAGGGGGATACCCATGAGCAGTTCTTC.